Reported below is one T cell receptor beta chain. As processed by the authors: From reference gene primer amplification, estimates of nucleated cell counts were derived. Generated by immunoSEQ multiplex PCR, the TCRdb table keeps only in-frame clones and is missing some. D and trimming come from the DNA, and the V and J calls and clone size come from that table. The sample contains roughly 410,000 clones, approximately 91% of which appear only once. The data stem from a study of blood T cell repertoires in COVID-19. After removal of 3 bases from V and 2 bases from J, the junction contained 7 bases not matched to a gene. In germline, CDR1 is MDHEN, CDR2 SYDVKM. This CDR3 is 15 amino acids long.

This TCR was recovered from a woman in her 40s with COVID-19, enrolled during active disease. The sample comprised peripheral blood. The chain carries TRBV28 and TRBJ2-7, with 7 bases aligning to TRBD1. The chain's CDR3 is CASSFGQGVPYEQYF. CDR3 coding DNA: TGTGCCAGCAGTTTCGGCCAGGGGGTCCCCTACGAGCAGTACTTC.